This TCR beta chain was observed in a study of cytomegalovirus exposure and HLA in healthy donors. Note on this clone: Its antigen is not identified.

Germline CDR1 MGHRA, CDR2 YSYEKL. Germline trimming cut 8 bases from V and 0 bases from J; bases unmatched to any gene: 4. CDR3 length: 16 amino acids. General study results and limits: Reports described diagnosis of cytomegalovirus status by the classifier as highly specific and sensitive. Usually a TCR sequence was rare, but some public TCRs were found in many donors.

Separate from the approximately 670-subject first cohort, the roughly 110-subject validation cohort was the one that the donors belonged to. TCRdb keeps only in-frame clones here, not all; method: immunoSEQ multiplex PCR. The top ten clones hold 1.5% to 2% of a sample with more than 90,000 clones, 70% to 90% of them seen once. Sequenced: PBMCs. This receptor was taken from a man in his late teens or twenties in good health and CMV-seronegative. The gene calls are TRBV4-1 and TRBJ2-6; 10 bases line up with TRBD1. CDR3 residues: CASGTGAASGANVLTF. In DNA, the CDR3 is TGCGCCAGCGGGACAGGGGCGGCCTCTGGGGCCAACGTCCTGACTTTC.